The present T cell receptor beta chain was sequenced within a study of CD8 T cells in Susac syndrome. The RNA, about 0.45 to 1 ug, was put through reverse transcription using random hexamers. In TCRdb, the immunoSEQ multiplex PCR reads were re-called with MiXCR into one record per CDR3 protein. This table holds 150,000 to 200,000 distinct CDR3 sequences, about 94% found once. General study findings and limits: Regarding the TCR sequencing and HLA analysis, the study admitted that a relatively small number of individuals were involved.

For this clonotype: Its specificity is not known.

V gave up 2 bases and J gave up 0 bases, with 11 bases separating them. The CDR3 is 15 residues long. Germline CDR1 and CDR2: SGDLS and YYNGEE. This sequence was found in a human donor in good health. The sample consisted of CD4+ T cells from PBMCs. The chain employs TRBV9 and TRBJ2-5, with TRBD2 as a possible D gene (5 bases). The CDR3 spells CASSVAPDYQETQYF. The CDR3 DNA sequence: TGTGCCAGCAGCGTCGCTCCGGACTACCAAGAGACCCAGTACTTC.